One sample yielded the 22 T cell receptor beta chains listed below, sequenced in a study of human CD8 memory T cell subsets. UMI-labeled 5' RACE produced the TCR beta libraries. With the 5' RACE reads reprocessed, TCRdb shows one record per CDR3 protein and no DNA. Recorded here are 9,000 to 13,000 distinct CDR3 sequences; the top ten clones represent roughly 15%. The sequenced sample was CD8+ stem-like memory T cells (TSCM and TCM) sorted from PBMCs. The subset is: stem-like memory CD8 T cells (TSTEM), CCR7+ PD-1- TIGIT-. These receptors originate from a human donor in good health.

The CDR3 loop is CSARGLAGGKGGYNEQFF. The gene calls are TRBV20-1 and TRBJ2-1; TCRdb's D call, TRBD2, is unchecked because there is no DNA. CDR1 DFQATT and CDR2 SNEGSKA come from the germline V gene (reference sequence). The CDR3 totals 18 residues.

The CDR3: CASGSPYEQYF. The J gene is TRBJ2-7, the V gene TRBV6-1; there is no DNA to check the TCRdb D call of TRBD2. Germline V gene lookup returns CDR1 MNHNS and CDR2 SASEGT. The CDR3 spans 11 residues.

The chain's CDR3 is CSARPDSSYEQYF. This rearrangement joins TRBV20-1 to TRBJ2-7. In germline, CDR1 is DFQATT, CDR2 SNEGSKA (reference sequence). CDR3 length: 13 amino acids.

This chain connects TRBV29-1 to TRBJ2-7; TCRdb designates TRBD1, a call that cannot be tested without DNA. The CDR3 is 11 residues long. Germline V gene data show CDR1 as SQVTM and CDR2 as ANQGSEA. CDR3: CSANRNYEQYF.

V usage is TRBV9 and J usage is TRBJ2-1; no DNA is available, so the TRBD1 call from TCRdb remains unchecked. Germline V gene data show CDR1 as SGDLS and CDR2 as YYNGEE. The CDR3 loop spans 18 amino acids. CDR3 sequence: CASSPRTGTRDAYNEQFF.

This rearrangement joins TRBV4-2 to TRBJ2-7; no DNA is available, so the TRBD1 call from TCRdb remains unchecked. The CDR3 extends over 11 amino acids. CDR1 and CDR2 (germline): LGHNA, YNFKEQ. The CDR3 reads CASSGQGEQYF.

J is TRBJ2-7 and V is TRBV3-1; TCRdb names TRBD2, which stays unverified in the absence of DNA. The germline V gene has CDR1 LGHDT and CDR2 YNNKEL (reference sequence). This CDR3 spans 15 amino acids. The CDR3: CASSQNPGLAYEQYF.

The chain carries TRBV9 and TRBJ2-2. The CDR3 has 13 residues. CDR1 is SGDLS, CDR2 YYNGEE, per germline. The CDR3 loop reads CASSALNIGELFF.

This chain links TRBV20-1 with TRBJ2-7; TCRdb reports TRBD2, a call that lacks DNA to check it against. In germline, CDR1 is DFQATT, CDR2 SNEGSKA (reference sequence). The CDR3 spans 14 residues. The CDR3 here is CSARGRPLSYEQYF.

This clonotype is medium-sized (0.01 to 0.1%) by frequency. The gene calls are TRBV5-1 and TRBJ2-1; checking the TCRdb D call of TRBD1 is not possible without DNA. Germline V CDR1 and CDR2: SGHRS, YFSETQ. CDR3 length: 15 amino acids. CDR3: CASSLERGHYNEQFF.

The gene calls are TRBV7-8 and TRBJ2-1; as DNA is missing, the TRBD2 call by TCRdb cannot be tested. Looked up from germline, CDR1 is SGHVS and CDR2 is FQNEAQ. This CDR3 is 17 amino acids long. This CDR3 is CASSQGLAGGLDNEQFF.

The CDR3 spells CASSQDDEVTGELFF. V gene TRBV3-1 combines with J gene TRBJ2-2. This CDR3 is 15 amino acids long. Germline V gives CDR1 LGHDT, CDR2 YNNKEL (reference sequence).

The V call is TRBV19, the J call TRBJ2-7; TCRdb returns TRBD2, unconfirmable since there is no DNA. CDR3 length equals 13 residues. Germline V gene data show CDR1 as LNHDA and CDR2 as SQIVND (reference sequence). The CDR3 here is CASGGRRDYEQYF.

The V and J genes are TRBV15 and TRBJ2-7. From germline, CDR1 is LNHNV and CDR2 YYDKDF (reference sequence). There are 14 residues in the CDR3. The CDR3 region is CATSRGPSSYEQYF. Complete variable domain (other parts from reference TRBV15 and TRBJ2-7): DAMVIQNPRYQVTQFGKPVTLSCSQTLNHNVMYWYQQKSSQAPKLLFHYYDKDFNNEADTPDNFQSRRPNTSFCFLDIRSPGLGDTAMYLCATSRGPSSYEQYFGPGTRLTVT.

The chain links TRBV4-3 to TRBJ2-7; TCRdb outputs TRBD1, but without DNA this stays unchecked. Germline CDR1 reads LGHNA; CDR2 reads YSLEER. The CDR3 consists of 14 residues. The CDR3 loop reads CASSQERGSAEQYF.

The chain joins TRBV3-1 to TRBJ2-7; TCRdb's D gene call, TRBD1, goes unchecked for lack of DNA. CDR3 length: 14 amino acids. CDR1 is LGHDT and CDR2 is YNNKEL in the germline V gene (reference sequence). The CDR3 region is CASSHDDRIYEQYF.

The chain combines TRBV5-4 with TRBJ2-1. From germline, CDR1 is SGHNT and CDR2 YYREEE (reference sequence). This CDR3 is built from 16 residues. CDR3 protein: CASSFVDSSSYNEQFF.

This sequence joins TRBV6-1 and TRBJ2-7; TCRdb outputs TRBD2, but without DNA this stays unchecked. Germline V gene sequence: CDR1 MNHNS, CDR2 SASEGT. The CDR3 runs to 16 residues. The CDR3 reads CASSENLAGVAYEQYF.

The chain couples TRBV27 to TRBJ1-1. Germline CDR1 and CDR2: MNHEY and SMNVEV (reference sequence). The CDR3 extends over 13 amino acids. CDR3 region: CASSYSPVTEAFF.

This chain links TRBV7-6 with TRBJ1-5; TCRdb gives TRBD1 as the D gene, but with no DNA this cannot be confirmed. The CDR3 is 14 residues long. The germline gives CDR1 SGHVS, CDR2 FNYEAQ. The CDR3 here is CASSLSGNNQPQHF.

The chain recombines TRBV12-5 with TRBJ2-7; the D call from TCRdb, TRBD1, cannot be confirmed without DNA. Germline CDR1 LGHNT, CDR2 FRNRAP. The CDR3 length is 17 residues. CDR3 amino acids: CASGLGHLGQTSYEQYF.

CDR3 residues: CASSIGTNSNQPQHF. The chain combines TRBV7-8 with TRBJ1-5; without DNA, the TCRdb call of TRBD1 cannot be checked. The CDR3 loop spans 15 amino acids. Germline lookup yields CDR1 SGHVS and CDR2 FQNEAQ. The whole variable domain, remainder taken from reference TRBV7-8 and TRBJ1-5, is GAGVSQSPRYKVAKRGQDVALRCDPISGHVSLFWYQQALGQGPEFLTYFQNEAQLDKSGLPSDRFFAERPEGSVSTLKIQRTQQEDSAVYLCASSIGTNSNQPQHFGDGTRLSIL.